This note documents a single T cell receptor (beta chain) sequence. Antigen specificity is unknown. This CDR3 contains 20 residues. Germline V gives CDR1 LGHDT, CDR2 YNNKEL (reference sequence). After removal of 0 bases from V and 0 bases from J, the junction contained 14 bases not matched to a gene. The authors carried out high-throughput sequencing of TCR beta. They applied it to CD8+ and CD4+ T cells obtained from blood. The patients serving as multiple sclerosis controls were treatment-naive. They had stable or active relapsing-remitting disease and fulfilled revised McDonald criteria. This sample stems from a study of CD8 T cells in Susac syndrome. Study-level points and caveats: The number of individuals included in the study's TCR sequencing and HLA analysis was acknowledged as relatively small.

Reverse transcription of about 0.5 to 1 ug RNA used random hexamers. The method of amplification for TCR beta CDR3 was immunoSEQ multiplex PCR, covering 54 Vbeta and 13 Jbeta. MiXCR, applied by TCRdb to the immunoSEQ multiplex PCR reads, yields one record per CDR3 protein. The sample has some 300,000 distinct CDR3 sequences, roughly 81% seen once. This sequence originates from a human donor with multiple sclerosis. The sample consisted of CD8+ T cells from PBMCs. The chain recombines TRBV3-1 with TRBJ2-3; TRBD2 matches at 8 bases. The CDR3 sequence: CASSQELAVSLVISTDTQYF. CDR3 nucleotides: TGTGCCAGCAGCCAAGAACTAGCGGTTTCACTGGTTATTAGCACAGATACGCAGTATTTT.